This TCR beta chain was retrieved from a study of blood T cell repertoires in COVID-19. The data were produced by immunoSEQ multiplex PCR, yet TCRdb's version contains in-frame clones alone and is incomplete. Of fewer than 250,000 clones listed, 89% were seen once; the top ten hold under 7%. Sequencing input: peripheral blood. The origin of this receptor is a man aged 60 to 69 who had recovered from COVID-19.

The CDR3 bases are TGTGCCAGCAGCCAACGGGTGGTCCGCCGAAACACCATATATTTT. It translates to CASSQRVVRRNTIYF. The J gene is TRBJ1-3, the V gene TRBV3-1 (or the pseudogene TRBV3-2); no reliable D call. The V end lost 2 bases, the J end lost 5 bases, and 13 bases lay between the germline ends. The CDR3 sequence is 15 residues long. Germline CDR1 reads LGHDT; CDR2 reads YNNKEL (reference sequence).